This is a list of T cell receptor beta chains from one sample in a study of neurological immune-mediated disorders. TCRdb analysed the 5' RACE reads with MiXCR anew, one entry per CDR3 protein. The data show about 30,000 distinct CDR3 sequences, about 15% seen once. The specimen sequenced was PBMCs. Receptors were obtained from a man between 65 and 79 years old in good health. Each CDR3 is given with its conserved first and last residue. Each record gives: J gene, D gene, V gene, clone size, CDR3 DNA, CDR3 protein. The D gene is left open where the match is weak. Rows may omit the clone size; those that give it use once, few, many or a size class.

>TRBJ2-1|-|TRBV7-2|many
TGTGCCAGCAGCTTAGCGGGGGGGCCGCCCAATGAGCAGTTCTTC
CASSLAGGPPNEQFF
>TRBJ2-7|TRBD1|TRBV7-6|few
TGTGCCAGCAGCTTAAGACAGGGTATCAACGAGCAGTACTTC
CASSLRQGINEQYF
>TRBJ1-1|-|TRBV18|-
TGTGCCAGCTCCAAGGACGGCGCCACTGAAGCTTTCTTT
CASSKDGATEAFF
>TRBJ2-1|-|TRBV7-3|few
TGTGCCAGCAGCTTAGGGTCGAACAATGAGCAGTTCTTC
CASSLGSNNEQFF
>TRBJ2-4|TRBD1|TRBV5-1|many
TGCGCCAGCAATCCGGGACAGGGGGCTTGGGACATTCAGTACTTC
CASNPGQGAWDIQYF
>TRBJ2-7|TRBD1|TRBV7-3|many
TGTGCCAGCAGCTTAACGGGACAGGGTTTCGACGAGCAGTACTTC
CASSLTGQGFDEQYF
>TRBJ2-5|-|TRBV5-1|many
TGCGCCAGCAGCTTGAGCGAGACCCAGTACTTC
CASSLSETQYF
>TRBJ2-1|TRBD1|TRBV10-2|-
TGCGCCAGCAGATACAGCGAGGCACAGGGGTCGGACAATGAGCATTTATTC
CASRYSEAQGSDNEHLF
>TRBJ2-1|TRBD2|TRBV5-1|once
TGCGCCAGCAGCTTGTATGGTAGCGGGAGCGATGAGCAGTTCTTC
CASSLYGSGSDEQFF
>TRBJ1-2|-|TRBV7-9|many
TGTGCCAGCAGCTTAGGGGAAATATATGGCTACACCTTC
CASSLGEIYGYTF
>TRBJ2-3|-|TRBV7-9|few
TGTGCCAGCAGCTCCAGTGCCACAGATACGCAGTATTTT
CASSSSATDTQYF
>TRBJ2-1|TRBD1|TRBV18|many
TGTGCCAGCTCACCGGAACAGGGGGACTACAATGAGCAGTTCTTC
CASSPEQGDYNEQFF
>TRBJ2-7|TRBD1|TRBV11-2|many
TGTGCCAGCAGCTTAGATCTGGGACAGGGGCTCTACGAGCAGTACTTC
CASSLDLGQGLYEQYF
>TRBJ2-3|TRBD2|TRBV7-2|few
TGTGCCAGCAGCTTAGGGAGTAGCGGGGGAGGCACAGATACGCAGTATTTT
CASSLGSSGGGTDTQYF
>TRBJ2-2|-|TRBV5-1|many
TGCGCCAGCTCTAATCTAACCGAGAACACCGGGGAGCTGTTTTTT
CASSNLTENTGELFF
>TRBJ1-5|TRBD1|TRBV27|many
TGTGCCAGCAGTTTGGAGGGGGCGTCCAATCAGCCCCAGCATTTT
CASSLEGASNQPQHF
>TRBJ2-7|TRBD1|TRBV12-3/TRBV12-4|-
TGTGCCAGCAGTCCGACAGGGCCTGGACTCTACGATCAGTACTTC
CASSPTGPGLYDQYF
>TRBJ2-3|-|TRBV28|-
TGTGCCAGCAGTTCCCCGGCCCCGGGAATGGGGACCACAGATACGCAGTATTTT
CASSSPAPGMGTTDTQYF
>TRBJ2-2|-|TRBV24-1|many
TGTGCCACCAGTGATTCCGGAATGGGGTACACCGGGGAGCTGTTTTTT
CATSDSGMGYTGELFF
>TRBJ2-1|TRBD1|TRBV7-9|many
TGTGCCAGCAGCTCAAACCCCGGGACAGGGGTATCCTACAATGAGCAGTTCTTC
CASSSNPGTGVSYNEQFF